These 5 T cell receptor beta chains originate from one sample sequenced in a study of T cell responses to AZD1222 COVID-19 vaccine. TCRdb's copy holds only in-frame clones and misses some; the assay was immunoSEQ multiplex PCR. The table lists approximately 89,000 clones, 75% to 95% of them singletons. Sequencing used peripheral blood, obtained 28 days after the second AZD1222 dose. These receptors all stem from an adult who received the AZD1222 COVID-19 vaccine.

In nucleotides, the CDR3 is TGTGCCAGCAGCCTTCGGCCTGGGGCTCGGGAAAATTCACCCCTCCACTTT. Translation: CASSLRPGARENSPLHF. The genes are TRBV7-2 and TRBJ1-6; a possible D gene is TRBD1 (5 bases). Trimming removed 5 bases at V and 7 bases at J, with 21 bases between. This CDR3 contains 17 residues. The germline V gene encodes CDR1 SGHTA and CDR2 FQGNSA.

The chain uses TRBV7-2 and TRBJ2-7, with 8 positions matching TRBD2. The CDR3 sequence is 14 residues long. J gave up 3 bases and V 3 bases, and 4 bases lay outside the gene matches. Germline CDR1 reads SGHTA; CDR2 reads FQGNSA. In DNA form, the CDR3 reads TGTGCCAGCAGCTTTGGCGGGGGGTTCTACGAGCAGTACTTC. The encoded protein is CASSFGGGFYEQYF.

The chain uses TRBV12-5 and TRBJ1-3; possibly TRBD1 for D (5 bases). In germline, CDR1 is LGHNT, CDR2 FRNRAP. Trimming removed 4 bases at V and 0 bases at J, with 13 bases between. This CDR3 region has 16 residues. The CDR3 DNA sequence: TGTGCTAGTGGTTCCCGGGACTTACGCTCTGGAAACACCATATATTTT. Amino acid sequence: CASGSRDLRSGNTIYF.

The chain links TRBV30 to TRBJ2-1, with 8 positions matching TRBD1. J was trimmed by 3 bases and V by 5 bases; bases with no gene match: 12. CDR1 and CDR2 from the germline V gene are GTSNPN and SVGIG (reference sequence). The CDR3 consists of 16 residues. The DNA for the CDR3 is TGTGCCTGGCATATGCCCGGGACAGGAGTCTACAATGAGCAGTTCTTC. Amino acids: CAWHMPGTGVYNEQFF.

V gene TRBV18 combines with J gene TRBJ1-2; the D is unclear. Trimming cost V 2 bases and J 8 bases, with 12 bases left between them. Germline V gene sequence: CDR1 KGHSH, CDR2 LQKENI. The CDR3 has 13 amino acids. The CDR3 bases are TGTGCCAGCTCACCAGTGTCAGACGACGGCTACACCTTC. Translation gives CASSPVSDDGYTF. Combining the CDR3 with reference TRBV18 and TRBJ1-2 gives the whole variable domain NAGVMQNPRHLVRRRGQEARLRCSPMKGHSHVYWYRQLPEEGLKFMVYLQKENIIDESGMPKERFSAEFPKEGPSILRIQQVVRGDSAAYFCASSPVSDDGYTFGSGTRLTVV.